This T cell receptor (beta chain) was identified during a study of shared clonotypes between healthy human individuals (dated by TCRdb to between 2020 and 2021). About the study as a whole: Three men and two women, aged 18 to 49 years, made up the cohort. For each donor, CD4 naive and CD4 memory were each given three plates, CD8 naive was given two plates, and CD8 memory was given one plate. To estimate repertoire size and how much clonotypes are shared between individuals, the study performed deep sequencing of blood TCR repertoires from roughly five healthy adults. To increase sequencing depth and limit assay-specific biases, different laboratories used diverse techniques to prepare libraries and sequence TCR repertoires. Each donor's leukapheresis produced roughly between about 0.9 and 9.5 billion PBMCs.

The donors were healthy, HIV-negative adults with no recently reported acute infections or vaccinations. Every donor was a Caucasian adult residing in Nashville, Tennessee, USA. Magnetic negative selection was used to enrich CD4+ T cells, after which naive cells were positively selected on CD45RA and the negative fraction became the memory subset. Blood was collected by leukapheresis, and PBMCs were isolated by Ficoll-Histopaque density gradient centrifugation and then cryopreserved in liquid nitrogen vapor phase. Purity and quantity of every magnetically sorted T cell population were checked by analytical flow cytometry. Genomic DNA was isolated from each sorted fraction and quantified by UV absorbance on a Nanodrop 2000c. For this clone: Its antigen is not yet known. Nothing much larger sits one base from this clone, and base qualities are not available.

Via the germline V gene, CDR1 is MNHEY and CDR2 SVGAGI. There are 14 amino acids in the CDR3, from cysteine to phenylalanine inclusive. The read is trimmed to its CDR3 DNA, 42 bases read in frame from base 1. V is shortened by 8 bases, J by 0 bases, and the region joining them spans 14 bases. Broader findings and caveats from the paper: The small number of donors limited the genetic and exposure-history diversity represented. Across a handful of donors, approximately 4.6% of naive CD4, more than 3% of naive CD8, roughly 2.3% of memory CD4, and approximately 0.4% of memory CD8 clonotypes were shared. Compared with non-shared clonotypes, clonotypes shared by all four sorted-subset donors had higher generation probabilities. Based on pairwise subsampling, the degree of clonotype sharing among donors was expected to be affected by sequencing depth. Incomplete sequencing was indicated by rarefaction of sorted-subset datasets, despite the large sequencing depth. Larger estimated clonotype richness was generally found for naive subsets than for memory subsets. Only blood was sampled, and tissue TCR repertoires likely differ from those in blood.

TCR CDR3 regions were amplified from genomic DNA by multiplex PCR using the deep immunoSEQ assay. Extracted genomic DNA from each cell subset was spread evenly across all wells of several immunoSEQ 96-well plates, with each plate serving as a replicate. For sorted subsets, roughly 0.2 ug genomic DNA, equal to 30,000 to 35,000 T cell genomes, was loaded into each replicate PCR. Purified libraries were measured with a Qubit 3.0 fluorometer, size-checked on a Bioanalyzer 2100, and measured again with the KAPA Library Quantification kit. Every immunoSEQ 96-well plate was sequenced on a separate single-read 150-cycle Illumina NextSeq 550 flow cell. Under the source paper's analysis protocol: Because only junctional sequences without quality scores were contained in the immunoSEQ output, filtering matching that applied to full-length reads could not be performed. To assign V/J genes and CDR3, sequences were annotated against IMGT germline references using PyIR, a Python wrapper for IgBLAST v1.9. Any read was removed if the V/J assignment was weak (E-value above 1e-6), the CDR3 was missing, or the read contained stop codons, out-of-frame junctions, or ambiguous translated residues. A V3J clonotype was defined by an identical inferred V gene, J gene, and CDR3 amino acid sequence. Percentage overlap between repertoires was computed as shared unique clonotypes divided by the size of the smaller repertoire. Richness of each repertoire was evaluated using RTK rarefaction, the Chao1 estimator, and Recon v2.1 estimates of unobserved clonotypes. For all TCRbeta clonotypes obtained by the gDNA method from a few donors, generation probabilities were computed with OLGA. As stored in TCRdb, this immuneACCESS dataset retains in-frame rearrangements with V and J assigned. A fraction of the clones does not appear; measured against another copy, unresolved V genes explain less than half of the discrepancy, and the remainder lacks a known reason. That table is the source of V, J and clone size, and D and trimming were worked out from the DNA. The sample has around 2.5 million clones on record, 93% of them singletons. The biggest ten clones account for approximately 0.35% of the sample.

This TCR derives from a man between 18 and 29 years old in good health. Some clones in this sample may be carry-over from other donors' samples. The sequenced material came from naive CD4+ T cells from PBMCs. This specimen's cell subset or site label, per the study, means: CD45RA+ positively selected. The V gene is TRBV6-5 and the J gene is TRBJ2-7; the D gene cannot be resolved beyond TRBD1 or TRBD2, each matching 5 bases. The bases are TGTGCCAGCGGGGGAAGGTTGGACTCCTACGAGCAGTACTTC. Its product reads: CASGGRLDSYEQYF.